Sequencing of this TCR beta chain was carried out in a study of control samples from healthy donors and cancer patients. As regards this clone: The identical CDR3 is also encoded by other nucleotide sequences in the sample.

CDR3 length: 14 amino acids. The V gene's germline CDR1 is SGHNT and CDR2 YYREEE (reference sequence). V was clipped by 0 bases and J by 9 bases, with 13 bases between them. Assay used: immunoSEQ multiplex PCR; TCRdb lists only in-frame clones, some missing. The repertoire includes under 300,000 clones, roughly 82% of them detected once, and more than 10% sits in the top ten. The sequenced sample consisted of PBMCs. The rearrangement links TRBV5-4 to TRBJ2-1; TRBD2 might be the D (6 bases). This TCR was recovered from a woman aged 60-75 years with lung cancer. In nucleotides, the CDR3 is TGTGCCAGCAGCTTGGAACTAGCCGAGAGTGAGCAGTTCTTC. Translating gives CASSLELAESEQFF.